This TCR beta chain was identified during a study of identical twins. Study-wide findings and caveats: There were fewer insertions in abundant cord blood beta clonotypes, but memory repertoires showed no such pattern.

The V gene's germline CDR1 is SGHVS and CDR2 FQNEAQ. The CDR3 spans 17 residues. Trimming took 2 bases from V and 0 from J, leaving 14 bases between them. The sample holds a few counts of this clonotype. The antigen is unknown. TCRdb itself ran the 5' RACE reads through MiXCR, one entry per CDR3 protein. Of 1.5 million to 2 million distinct CDR3 sequences listed, around 33% are singletons. The sequencing sample was made of cord blood. The genes are TRBV7-8 and TRBJ2-1; D not certain. The TCR originated in a newborn girl in good health. The DNA of the CDR3 is TGTGCCAGCAGCTTAAAACGATCAGCAAGCTCCTACAATGAGCAGTTCTTC. This codes for CASSLKRSASSYNEQFF.